The rows below give T cell receptor beta chains drawn from one sample of a study of T cell repertoires in cytomegalovirus infection. The antigens for these receptors are not known. From the reads, TCRdb called clonotypes with MiXCR, one entry per CDR3 protein. The sample records hundreds of thousands of distinct CDR3 sequences, about 27% being singletons. The specimen was cultured PBMCs, collected from culture after CMV antigen stimulation. These receptors were taken from a human donor in good health (CMV status not recorded). Some clones in this sample may be carry-over from other donors' samples. Both conserved end residues are trimmed from each CDR3. D genes are given only for firm matches. Some rows have no size entry. The others give once, few or many, or a class for an expanded clone.

.	TRBV6-1	few	ASSVPTGQLNTEAF
TRBD1	TRBV20-1	.	SAGDRGRNEQY
.	TRBV4-2	.	ASSQEGVVLEQY
TRBD2	TRBV2	.	ASSEEAGEETQY
.	TRBV27	.	ASSFSGGYEQY
.	TRBV7-9	few	ASSLVTAKSEQF
.	TRBV20-1	once	SASPGSGSGYT
TRBD1	TRBV6-6	.	ASSRGDRVTDTQY
.	TRBV7-4	.	ASSTRATPYEQY
.	TRBV7-9	few	ASSPVTGPNEKLF
.	TRBV12-3/TRBV12-4	few	ASSLEGSGNTEAF
.	TRBV7-4	.	ASSLEGRVYGETQY
TRBD2	TRBV5-1	.	ASSPSGRSQETQY
.	TRBV7-2	many	ASSSGHGYQPQH
.	TRBV7-3	few	ASSPTAGGSPLH
.	TRBV14	.	ASRKTGPEAF
.	TRBV12-3/TRBV12-4	few	ASSSGGFGSTDTQY
.	TRBV20-1	few	SAKEGSIGHEKLF
TRBD2	TRBV6-6	few	ASGTSGINTDTQY
.	TRBV28	.	ASEGNQPQH
TRBD2	TRBV24-1	many	ATSDYGDYQNYNEQF
.	TRBV18	few	ASSPGLGEKLF
.	TRBV7-3	.	ASSFNRLRLQPQH
TRBD1	TRBV20-1	.	SASEDRGYNEQF
.	TRBV12-3/TRBV12-4	many	ASSLGQNTEAF
.	TRBV27	few	ASRPQTGRREGRSYNEQF